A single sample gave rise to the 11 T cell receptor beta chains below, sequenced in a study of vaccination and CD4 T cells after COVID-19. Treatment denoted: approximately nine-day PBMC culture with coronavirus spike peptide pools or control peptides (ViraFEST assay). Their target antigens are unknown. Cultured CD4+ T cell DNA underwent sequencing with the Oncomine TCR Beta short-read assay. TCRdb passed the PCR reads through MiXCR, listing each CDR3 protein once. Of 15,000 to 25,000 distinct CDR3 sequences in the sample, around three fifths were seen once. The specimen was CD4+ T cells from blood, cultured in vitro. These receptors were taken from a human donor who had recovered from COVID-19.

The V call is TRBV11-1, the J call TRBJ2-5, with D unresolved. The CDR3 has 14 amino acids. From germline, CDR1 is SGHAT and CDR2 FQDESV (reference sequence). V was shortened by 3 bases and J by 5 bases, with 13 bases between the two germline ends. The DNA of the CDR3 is TGTGCCAGCAGCTTCGGGTCTGAGAGCGAGACCCAGTACTTC. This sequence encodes CASSFGSESETQYF.

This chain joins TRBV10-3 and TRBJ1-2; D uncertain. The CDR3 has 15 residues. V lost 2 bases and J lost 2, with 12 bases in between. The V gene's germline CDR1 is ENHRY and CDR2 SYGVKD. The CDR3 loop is CAISEPGRTNYGYTF. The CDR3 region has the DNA TGTGCCATCAGTGAGCCGGGAAGAACCAACTATGGCTACACCTTC.

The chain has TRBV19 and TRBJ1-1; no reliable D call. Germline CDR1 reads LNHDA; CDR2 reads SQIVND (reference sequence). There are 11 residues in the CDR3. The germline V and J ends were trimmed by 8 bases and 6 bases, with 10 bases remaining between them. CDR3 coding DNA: TGTGCCAGTTTAAGTTGGTCTGAAGCTTTCTTT. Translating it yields CASLSWSEAFF. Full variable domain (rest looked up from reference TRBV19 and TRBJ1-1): DGGITQSPKYLFRKEGQNVTLSCEQNLNHDAMYWYRQDPGQGLRLIYYSQIVNDFQKGDIAEGYSVSREKKESFPLTVTSAQKNPTAFYLCASLSWSEAFFGQGTRLTVV.

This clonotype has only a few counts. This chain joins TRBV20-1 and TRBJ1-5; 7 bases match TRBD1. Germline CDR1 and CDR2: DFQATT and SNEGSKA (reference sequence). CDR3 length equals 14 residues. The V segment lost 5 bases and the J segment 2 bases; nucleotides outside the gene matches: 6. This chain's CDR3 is CSAVRDSGNQPQHF. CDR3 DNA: TGCAGTGCTGTACGGGACAGCGGCAATCAGCCCCAGCATTTT.

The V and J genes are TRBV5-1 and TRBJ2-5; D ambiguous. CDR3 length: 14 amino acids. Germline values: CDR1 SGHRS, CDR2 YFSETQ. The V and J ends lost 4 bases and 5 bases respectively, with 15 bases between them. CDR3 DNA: TGCGCCAGCAGCACCAGACCGGGTTCCGAGACCCAGTACTTC. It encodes CASSTRPGSETQYF. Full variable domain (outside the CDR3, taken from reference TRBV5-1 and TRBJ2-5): KAGVTQTPRYLIKTRGQQVTLSCSPISGHRSVSWYQQTPGQGLQFLFEYFSETQRNKGNFPGRFSGRQFSNSRSEMNVSTLELGDSALYLCASSTRPGSETQYFGPGTRLLVL.

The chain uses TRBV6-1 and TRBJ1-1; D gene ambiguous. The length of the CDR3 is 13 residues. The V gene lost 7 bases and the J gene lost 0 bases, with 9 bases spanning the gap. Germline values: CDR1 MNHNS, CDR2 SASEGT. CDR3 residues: CASNEGMNTEAFF. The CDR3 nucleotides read TGTGCCAGCAATGAGGGAATGAACACTGAAGCTTTCTTT.

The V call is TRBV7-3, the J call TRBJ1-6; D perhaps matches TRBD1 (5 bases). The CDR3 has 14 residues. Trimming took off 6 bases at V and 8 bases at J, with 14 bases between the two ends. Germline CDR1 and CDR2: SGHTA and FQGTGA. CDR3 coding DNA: TGTGCCAGCAGACGTCAGGGAAGTCATTCACCCCTCCACTTT. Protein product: CASRRQGSHSPLHF.

The DNA for the CDR3 is TGTGCCAGCAGTTACAGTTACCAGGGGCAGGCTGAAGCTTTCTTT. It specifies CASSYSYQGQAEAFF. The rearrangement links TRBV6-5 to TRBJ1-1; perhaps TRBD1 as D (6 bases). The CDR3 has 15 residues. V lost 2 bases to trimming and J lost 6 bases, with 16 bases between them. From germline, CDR1 is MNHEY and CDR2 SVGAGI.

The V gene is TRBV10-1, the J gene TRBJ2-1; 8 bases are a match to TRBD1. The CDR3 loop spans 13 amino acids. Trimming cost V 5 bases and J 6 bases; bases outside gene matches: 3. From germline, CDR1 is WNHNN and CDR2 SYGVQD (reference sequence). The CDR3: CASSSDRGNEQFF. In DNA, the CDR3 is TGCGCCAGCAGTTCCGACAGGGGCAATGAGCAGTTCTTC.

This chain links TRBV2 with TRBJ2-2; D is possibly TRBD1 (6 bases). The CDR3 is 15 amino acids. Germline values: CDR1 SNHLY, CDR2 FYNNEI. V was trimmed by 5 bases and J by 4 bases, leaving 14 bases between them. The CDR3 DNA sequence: TGTGCCAGCAGTAGACAGGAAGGGACCACCGGGGAGCTGTTTTTT. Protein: CASSRQEGTTGELFF.

CDR3 coding DNA: TGTGCCAGCAGGAAGAGAGCCGGGACTAGCGACTACGAGCAGTACTTC. Its protein is CASRKRAGTSDYEQYF. V gene TRBV12-3 or TRBV12-4 combines with J gene TRBJ2-7, with 10 bases fitting TRBD2. The CDR3 spans 16 residues. J lost 3 bases, V lost 6 bases, and 11 bases had no gene match.